Detailed here is one TCR beta chain. No cognate antigen has been identified for it. No much larger clonotype is one base removed from it; base qualities were not supplied. The library relied on 5' RACE. Sequencer: Illumina HiSeq 2000. A universal primer binding site was added through template switching, and the final cDNA carried a unique molecular identifier so that TCR cDNA molecules could be counted accurately. First-strand cDNA for TCR alpha and beta chains was synthesized from specific primers in the conserved constant-segment region. To control for contamination, every cDNA library carried two barcodes: a SMART-Mk sample barcode plus Illumina barcodes. TruSeq adapter sequences and Illumina sample barcodes were added in two successive PCR steps. The TCR alpha and beta cDNA libraries were sequenced on the Illumina HiSeq platform using custom primers. From the authors' description of their analysis: MiGEC processed the raw reads to extract unique molecular identifiers, while MiXCR was used to determine the CDR3 positions. For each individual, recombination models were inferred using an EM algorithm with the repgenHMM and IGoR tools. Shared clonotype analysis was performed with the tcR package in R, normalizing sharing by the product of cloneset sizes. To study raw recombination without the effects of thymic and clonal selection, out-of-frame nonproductive sequences were analyzed. TCRdb ran its own pipeline on the public reads, namely fastp trimming at Q25 and MiXCR clone calling, and kept in-frame beta chains. Rows with one shared CDR3 protein collapse into an entry with the most common genes and DNA. TCRdb, not the authors, supplied the V and J calls. Present in this sample are roughly 700,000 distinct CDR3 sequences, under 9% of which were seen just once. Approximately 0.94% of the sample is taken by the ten largest.

V is trimmed back by 6 bases and J by 0 bases, and the junction contains 15 bases that no gene match accounts for. The germline V gene sets CDR1 to SNHLY and CDR2 to FYNNEI. The CDR3, from cysteine to phenylalanine, totals 19 residues. The DNA shown is the 57-base CDR3, in frame from base 1. The data were taken from a study of identical twins (dated by TCRdb to about 2016). Study-level background: To test whether fetal clonotypes persist, the study used deep sequencing on TCR alpha and beta repertoires from monozygotic twins, unrelated adults of various ages, and cord blood. Replicate twin experiments were performed at different times using different library preparation protocols to rule out contamination.

Every donor was a healthy Caucasian. The twin cohort comprised three pairs of female monozygotic twins, all aged roughly 18 to 30 years. The RNA used for TCR libraries was isolated from peripheral blood mononuclear cells. Study-wide conclusions, independent of this receptor: Compared with coincidental sharing between unrelated individuals, out-of-frame TCR alpha sequences shared between twins showed an excess of sequences with low generation probability. Out-of-frame TCR alpha sharing in monozygotic twins was systematically underestimated by recombination models, whereas sharing between unrelated individuals was in agreement with the recombination models. Excess twin sharing in beta out-of-frame sequences was weaker because fewer shared sequences lowered the signal-to-noise ratio. Abundant cord blood beta clonotypes carried fewer insertions; young adult naive repertoires showed a weaker similar trend, while memory repertoires showed none. Because the same donors could not be followed over many years, conclusions were based on cross-sectional statistical analysis. Invariant T cells such as MAIT and iNKT could partly confound zero-insertion analyses, though diverse VJ usage argued against this for most clonotypes.

These data were also reused for a study on yellow fever vaccine responses in identical twins. In that second paper, the authors write: According to the authors, in identical twins the way T cells responded to vaccination appeared partly convergent and partly personalized. Focusing on identical twins, the study followed the T cell clones that responded to the vaccine, and did so with precision.

The V gene is TRBV2 and the J gene is TRBJ2-2; TRBD1 agrees with 8 junctional bases. The TCR sequence derives from a woman younger than 30 in good health. The sample comprised PBMCs. The CDR3 corresponds to CASREIVYAGGANTGELFF. The DNA sequence is as follows: TGTGCCAGCAGGGAAATAGTTTATGCAGGGGGCGCGAACACCGGGGAGCTGTTTTTT.